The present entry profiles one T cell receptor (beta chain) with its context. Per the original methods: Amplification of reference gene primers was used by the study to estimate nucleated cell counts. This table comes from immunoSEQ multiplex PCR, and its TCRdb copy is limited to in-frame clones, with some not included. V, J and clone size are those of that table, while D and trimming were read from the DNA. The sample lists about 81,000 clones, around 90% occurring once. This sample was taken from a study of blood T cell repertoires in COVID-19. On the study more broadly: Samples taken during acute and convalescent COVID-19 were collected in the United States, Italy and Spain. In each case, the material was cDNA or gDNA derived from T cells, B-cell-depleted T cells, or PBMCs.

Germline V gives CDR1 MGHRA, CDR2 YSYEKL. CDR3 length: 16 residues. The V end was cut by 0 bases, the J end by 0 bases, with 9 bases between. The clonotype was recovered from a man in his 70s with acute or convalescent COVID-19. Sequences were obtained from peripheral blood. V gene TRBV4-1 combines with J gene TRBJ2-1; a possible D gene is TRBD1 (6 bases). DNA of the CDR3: TGCGCCAGCAGCCAAGATAGGGGGAGCTCCTACAATGAGCAGTTCTTC. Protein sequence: CASSQDRGSSYNEQFF.